A selection of T cell receptor beta chains follows, all from one sample in a study of cytomegalovirus exposure and HLA in healthy donors. Libraries were prepared by immunoSEQ multiplex PCR; TCRdb keeps only in-frame clonotypes and omits some of them. The sample holds 150,000 to 250,000 clones, about 81% seen once. The sequenced sample consisted of PBMCs. All receptors come from a woman between 25 and 40 years old in good health and CMV-seronegative. Each CDR3 is given with its conserved first and last residue. The order of the fields is V gene, D gene, clone size, J gene, CDR3 protein, CDR3 DNA. D genes are given only for firm matches. Expanded clones get a size class; other rows say once, few or many, or leave the size out.

TRBV6-1	TRBD1	NA	TRBJ1-6	CASSEAFHRGHNSPLHF	TGTGCCAGCAGTGAAGCCTTTCACAGGGGGCATAATTCACCCCTCCACTTT
TRBV27	NA	NA	TRBJ1-2	CASTPLRGYGYTF	TGTGCCAGCACCCCCCTCCGGGGATATGGCTACACCTTC
TRBV19	NA	NA	TRBJ1-1	CASSIVTGTEAFF	TGTGCCAGTAGTATAGTAACCGGTACTGAAGCTTTCTTT
TRBV5-1	NA	NA	TRBJ1-5	CASSLPSRGSLSNQPQHF	TGCGCCAGCAGCTTACCCAGCCGAGGATCCCTGAGCAATCAGCCCCAGCATTTT
TRBV6-1	NA	NA	TRBJ1-3	CASSFVENTIYF	TGTGCCAGCAGTTTCGTTGAGAACACCATATATTTT
TRBV29-1	NA	NA	TRBJ2-7	CSVATGTSSYEQYF	TGCAGCGTTGCCACGGGGACAAGCTCCTACGAGCAGTACTTC
TRBV6-5	NA	few	TRBJ2-7	CASSQAGGAYEQYF	TGTGCCAGCAGCCAGGCTGGGGGCGCCTACGAGCAGTACTTC
TRBV2	TRBD1	NA	TRBJ2-7	CASGTGLYEQYF	TGTGCCAGCGGGACAGGCCTCTACGAGCAGTACTTC
TRBV29-1	NA	few	TRBJ1-2	CSVRSEEVGYTF	TGCAGTGTACGATCGGAGGAGGTTGGCTACACCTTC
TRBV27	NA	NA	TRBJ2-3	CASSAPGLPGPDTQYF	TGTGCCAGCAGTGCACCCGGTCTTCCGGGTCCAGATACGCAGTATTTT
TRBV5-8	NA	once	TRBJ1-1	CASSFSRRAFF	TGTGCCAGCAGCTTCTCAAGGAGAGCTTTCTTT
TRBV30	TRBD2	NA	TRBJ2-5	CAWRPGTSGEQETQYF	TGTGCCTGGAGGCCCGGGACTAGCGGGGAACAAGAGACCCAGTACTTC
TRBV9	TRBD2	NA	TRBJ2-2	CASSEGGRPGELFF	TGTGCCAGCAGCGAGGGCGGGAGGCCCGGGGAGCTGTTTTTT
TRBV5-5	NA	NA	TRBJ2-7	CASSGGLTGSYEQYF	TGTGCCAGCAGCGGGGGCTTGACCGGCTCCTACGAGCAGTACTTC
TRBV27	NA	NA	TRBJ1-5	CASREGYYGNQPQHF	TGTGCCAGCAGGGAGGGGTACTACGGCAATCAGCCCCAGCATTTT
TRBV18	NA	NA	TRBJ2-5	CASSPVSLRSGETQYF	TGTGCCAGCTCACCAGTGTCCTTACGGTCCGGGGAGACCCAGTACTTC
TRBV6-6	NA	once	TRBJ1-1	CASSYTGLAEAFF	TGTGCCAGCAGCTATACAGGTTTGGCTGAAGCTTTCTTT